The entry that follows covers one TCR beta chain sequence. Antigen specificity is unknown. Treatment indicated: oral pan-JAK inhibitor, 5-10 mg twice daily. cDNA reverse transcribed from extracted RNA served as the sequencing template. The method was immunoSEQ multiplex PCR; TCRdb's version includes in-frame clones alone and lacks a portion of them. Of around 120,000 clones listed, roughly 63% are singletons. This sample is drawn from a study of CD8+ T cells in alopecia areata. Turning to the study itself: Treated patients were given 5 to 10 mg oral tofacitinib twice daily.

Points from the study as a whole: Scalp clonality and expanded CD8+ clones among the top 100 were significantly decreased by tofacitinib. With tofacitinib ongoing, many expanded lesional clones persisted in both scalp and blood. Relative to normal scalp, lesional scalp, especially alopecia totalis/universalis, showed higher clonality.

V lost 0 bases and J lost 4, with 15 bases in between. CDR3 length: 16 residues. Germline V CDR1 and CDR2: LNHNV, YYDKDF (reference sequence). This receptor was identified in a human donor with alopecia areata. The material was CD8+ T cells sorted from blood, obtained at week 4, from a patient treated with tofacitinib. The chain joins TRBV15 to TRBJ1-2; D is undetermined. The CDR3 spells CATSRDALRAAYGYTF. In DNA form, the CDR3 reads TGTGCCACCAGCAGAGATGCTCTTCGGGCAGCCTATGGCTACACCTTC.